What follows are 28 T cell receptor beta chains derived from one specimen sequenced in a study of blood T cell repertoires in COVID-19. This table comes from immunoSEQ multiplex PCR, and its TCRdb copy is limited to in-frame clones, with some not included. The sample yields 150,000 to 180,000 clones, over 60% seen once. Sequencing was done on a sample of peripheral blood. These receptors all stem from a man at least 80 years old with acute or convalescent COVID-19.

This clone was detected only a few times. This chain links TRBV14 with TRBJ1-3; D unresolved. Germline lookup yields CDR1 SGHDN and CDR2 FVKESK. The CDR3 is 13 amino acids. Trimming shortened V by 3 bases and J by 4 bases, and 7 bases separated the two germline ends. CDR3 amino acids: CASSQWQGNTIYF. In nucleotides, the CDR3 is TGTGCCAGCAGCCAGTGGCAAGGAAACACCATATATTTT. Full variable domain (rest looked up from reference TRBV14 and TRBJ1-3): EAGVTQFPSHSVIEKGQTVTLRCDPISGHDNLYWYRRVMGKEIKFLLHFVKESKQDESGMPNNRFLAERTGGTYSTLKVQPAELEDSGVYFCASSQWQGNTIYFGEGSWLTVV.

This chain joins TRBV28 and TRBJ2-1, with TRBD1 matching over 9 bases. Per germline, CDR1 MDHEN and CDR2 SYDVKM. This CDR3 is 14 amino acids long. V shed 7 bases, J shed 7 bases, and the junction held 8 bases outside the gene matches. The CDR3, as DNA: TGTGCCAGCACCACGACAGGGGGATCAAATGAGCAGTTCTTC. It yields the protein CASTTTGGSNEQFF.

The chain uses TRBV29-1 and TRBJ1-2; a weak D match, TRBD1 (5 bases). V lost 7 bases, J lost 8 bases, and 17 bases lay in between. Looked up from germline, CDR1 is SQVTM and CDR2 is ANQGSEA. This CDR3 is built from 12 residues. CDR3 nucleotides: TGCAGCGGGGCAACAGCGGGGGACGGCTACACCTTC. Its protein is CSGATAGDGYTF.

This clone was observed a single time. CDR3 in amino acids: CASSSRTGEQFF. CDR3 nucleotides: TGTGCCAGTAGTTCTCGGACAGGTGAGCAGTTCTTC. The rearrangement uses TRBV19 and TRBJ2-1, with TRBD1 identical over 7 bases. J gave up 9 bases and V 5 bases, and 4 bases lay outside the gene matches. CDR3 length: 12 residues. CDR1 is LNHDA and CDR2 is SQIVND in the germline V gene (reference sequence).

The chain employs TRBV10-3 and TRBJ2-1, with D possibly being TRBD2 (5 bases). The CDR3 has 9 residues. CDR1 is ENHRY, CDR2 SYGVKD, per germline. V was cut by 11 bases and J by 6 bases, with 5 bases left in between. The CDR3 coding sequence is TGTGCCGCGGGCAATGAGCAGTTCTTC. It yields the protein CAAGNEQFF.

The chain couples TRBV21-1 to TRBJ1-5; the table's D call of TRBD1 was not tested on the DNA. TRBV21-1 is shown as a pseudogene. The CDR3 consists of 21 residues. Here the CDR3 reads CASSKGGRGLYWVLRNQPQHF. For the CDR3, the DNA is TGTGCCAGCAGCAAAGGAGGAAGGGGGCTCTATTGGGTGCTTAGGAATCAGCCCCAGCATTTT.

The V call is TRBV9, the J call TRBJ1-4; 7 nucleotides align to TRBD1. Germline V gene lookup returns CDR1 SGDLS and CDR2 YYNGEE. The V gene end was trimmed by 4 bases and the J gene end by 3 bases; junction bases not matched to a gene: 6. CDR3 length: 15 amino acids. The CDR3 sequence: CASSPQGGPNEKLFF. In nucleotides, the CDR3 is TGTGCCAGCAGCCCACAAGGGGGCCCTAATGAAAAACTGTTTTTT.

The chain is built from TRBV10-1 and TRBJ2-1; TRBD2 matches 12 bases. In germline, CDR1 is WNHNN, CDR2 SYGVQD (reference sequence). This CDR3 region has 14 residues. The V gene end was trimmed by 6 bases and the J gene end by 7 bases; junction bases not matched to a gene: 4. Here the CDR3 reads CASSLAGGLNEQFF. The CDR3 coding sequence is TGCGCCAGCAGCCTAGCGGGGGGGCTTAATGAGCAGTTCTTC.

The chain employs TRBV27 and TRBJ1-6, with D possibly TRBD1 on 6 matching bases. The germline gives CDR1 MNHEY, CDR2 SMNVEV (reference sequence). The ends were cut back, 6 bases at V and 13 bases at J, with 16 bases in the middle. The CDR3 loop spans 13 amino acids. The CDR3 loop reads CASSFTGYSPLHF. The DNA of the CDR3 is TGTGCCAGCAGCTTCACAGGGTACTCGCCCCTCCACTTT.

The chain employs TRBV15 and TRBJ2-5; weak D call: TRBD1 (6 bases). The CDR3 covers 16 residues. V lost 2 bases, J lost 2 bases, and 15 bases lay in between. Germline values: CDR1 LNHNV, CDR2 YYDKDF (reference sequence). The CDR3 DNA reads TGTGCCACCAGCAGACCAATGGAGGACAGTCAAGAGACCCAGTACTTC. As protein: CATSRPMEDSQETQYF.

The chain is built from TRBV7-2 and TRBJ2-3; 14 nucleotides line up with TRBD2. Germline values: CDR1 SGHTA, CDR2 FQGNSA. CDR3 length: 18 residues. V was clipped by 1 base and J by 4 bases; unmatched bases: 7. CDR3 bases: TGTGCCAGCAGCTTAGTTGCGGGGACTAGCGGGGGTGCAGATACGCAGTATTTT. Translated: CASSLVAGTSGGADTQYF.

This clone was seen a handful of times. The chain combines TRBV10-1 with TRBJ2-2, with a weak D call TRBD1 (6 bases). The germline V and J ends were trimmed by 8 bases and 2 bases, with 9 bases remaining between them. In germline, CDR1 is WNHNN, CDR2 SYGVQD (reference sequence). There are 13 residues in the CDR3. The CDR3 DNA reads as TGCGCCAGCGAGGGGGACAACACCGGGGAGCTGTTTTTT. This translates into CASEGDNTGELFF.

The chain combines TRBV11-3 with TRBJ2-3; a weak D match, TRBD2 (6 bases). V shed 5 bases and J shed 6 bases, with 18 bases lying between them. Germline values: CDR1 SGHNT, CDR2 YENEEA. The CDR3 loop spans 15 amino acids. CDR3 DNA: TGTGCCAGCAGCCTCGGCGGGGACTCGATGGATACGCAGTATTTT. This gives the protein CASSLGGDSMDTQYF.

The chain carries TRBV18 and TRBJ2-3; TRBD1 aligns across 8 bases. V lost 4 bases, J lost 4 bases, and 4 bases stayed unmatched. Germline-derived CDR1 and CDR2 are KGHSH and LQKENI. The CDR3 has 14 amino acids. CDR3: CASSLDRDPDTQYF. As DNA, the CDR3 is TGTGCCAGCTCACTGGACAGGGACCCAGATACGCAGTATTTT.

The chain combines TRBV30 with TRBJ1-2; D unclear. The CDR3 has 12 amino acids. The germline V gene has CDR1 GTSNPN and CDR2 SVGIG (reference sequence). V gave up 7 bases and J gave up 3 bases, with 12 bases separating them. In nucleotides, the CDR3 is TGTGCCTTCCACGGGAGCGACTATGGCTACACCTTC. Translation: CAFHGSDYGYTF.

This chain connects TRBV7-2 to TRBJ2-1; TRBD2 matches 8 bases. Germline V gene data show CDR1 as SGHTA and CDR2 as FQGNSA. V dropped 5 bases and J dropped 2; count of bases not matched to a gene: 2. This CDR3 is built from 14 residues. The CDR3 sequence: CASSRTSTYNEQFF. The CDR3 bases are TGTGCCAGCAGCCGGACTAGCACCTACAATGAGCAGTTCTTC.

In DNA, the CDR3 is TGTGCCAGCAGTTTTCGGGGACAAGCGTTTGAGGGTTACAATGAGCAGTTCTTC. Protein sequence: CASSFRGQAFEGYNEQFF. The chain has TRBV27 and TRBJ2-1, with D possibly matching TRBD1 (6 bases). V was clipped by 3 bases and J by 4 bases, with 22 bases between them. The CDR3 has 18 amino acids. Per the germline V gene, CDR1 is MNHEY and CDR2 is SMNVEV (reference sequence).

The gene calls are TRBV5-6 and TRBJ1-2; TRBD1 might be the D (5 bases). The CDR3 totals 14 residues. Germline V gene data show CDR1 as SGHDT and CDR2 as YYEEEE. V lost 2 bases, J lost 4 bases, and 12 bases lay in between. The CDR3 bases are TGTGCCAGCAGCTTACAGGTCGCTGTCTATGGCTACACCTTC. Translated, it gives CASSLQVAVYGYTF.

This clone was observed a handful of times. The chain is built from TRBV5-1 and TRBJ1-6, with 11 bases matching TRBD1. The CDR3 contains 15 residues. Germline CDR1 is SGHRS and CDR2 is YFSETQ. Trimming removed 3 bases from V and 9 bases from J; junction bases left unmatched: 5. CDR3 DNA sequence: TGCGCCAGCAGCTGGACAGGGGGCAGTGGTTCACCCCTCCACTTT. It is translated as CASSWTGGSGSPLHF.

The J gene is TRBJ2-7, the V gene TRBV28; 9 bases fit TRBD1. Germline V lookup: CDR1 MDHEN, CDR2 SYDVKM. The V segment lost 6 bases and the J segment 3 bases; nucleotides outside the gene matches: 9. The CDR3 loop spans 15 amino acids. The CDR3 DNA sequence: TGTGCCAGCAGACAATCCGGGACAGGGAACTACGAGCAGTACTTC. Amino acid sequence: CASRQSGTGNYEQYF.

This clone was counted a few times. The chain carries TRBV14 and TRBJ2-1, with TRBD1 as a possible D gene (6 bases). Trimming took 0 bases from V and 4 from J, leaving 19 bases between them. CDR1 and CDR2 from the germline V gene are SGHDN and FVKESK. This CDR3 region has 18 residues. This CDR3 reads CASSQDYPGQGLYNEQFF. CDR3 bases: TGTGCCAGCAGCCAAGATTATCCCGGCCAGGGGCTTTACAATGAGCAGTTCTTC.

The chain uses TRBV7-2 and TRBJ2-7; weak D call: TRBD2 (6 bases). This CDR3 region has 16 residues. From germline, CDR1 is SGHTA and CDR2 FQGNSA. The V and J ends lost 7 bases and 4 bases respectively, with 23 bases between them. CDR3 sequence (DNA): TGTGCCAGCAAGATACGTAGCGGCCCGCTGAATTACGAGCAGTACTTC. Residues: CASKIRSGPLNYEQYF. Combining the CDR3 with reference TRBV7-2 and TRBJ2-7 gives the whole variable domain GAGVSQSPSNKVTEKGKDVELRCDPISGHTALYWYRQSLGQGLEFLIYFQGNSAPDKSGLPSDRFSAERTGGSVSTLTIQRTQQEDSAVYLCASKIRSGPLNYEQYFGPGTRLTVT.

The chain carries TRBV11-2 and TRBJ2-3; 9 bases are a match to TRBD2. Per germline, CDR1 SGHAT and CDR2 FQNNGV. The trim removed 3 bases at V and 5 bases at J, leaving 12 bases unmatched. The CDR3 length is 17 residues. The CDR3 bases are TGTGCCAGCAGCTTTAGTGGGCGGCGGGGGGGCCGAGATACGCAGTATTTT. Its protein is CASSFSGRRGGRDTQYF.

V usage is TRBV7-6 and J usage is TRBJ2-1; 8 positions match TRBD2. Germline V lookup: CDR1 SGHVS, CDR2 FNYEAQ. CDR3 length: 16 residues. The V and J ends lost 1 base and 4 bases, in that order; junction bases with no gene match: 6. The CDR3 loop reads CASSLGGGGTYNEQFF. In nucleotides, the CDR3 is TGTGCCAGCAGCTTAGGTGGCGGGGGGACTTACAATGAGCAGTTCTTC.

The V gene is TRBV24-1, the J gene TRBJ2-3, with 7 bases that match TRBD1. The J segment lost 4 bases and the V segment lost 4 bases, leaving 4 bases of the junction unmatched. CDR1 and CDR2 from the germline V gene are KGHDR and SFDVKD. The length of the CDR3 is 14 residues. CDR3 in amino acids: CATSDPDRADTQYF. The CDR3 DNA is TGTGCCACCAGTGACCCCGACAGGGCAGATACGCAGTATTTT.

CDR3 protein: CASSWTGTMDTGELFF. The CDR3 DNA reads TGTGCCAGTAGTTGGACAGGGACAATGGACACCGGGGAGCTGTTTTTT. The genes are TRBV19 and TRBJ2-2, with 8 nucleotides matching TRBD1. This CDR3 has 16 residues. Trimming at V came to 5 bases and at J to 3 bases, leaving 8 bases not matched to a gene. Germline CDR1 is LNHDA and CDR2 is SQIVND (reference sequence).

This clone has just a few counts. The chain uses TRBV5-1 and TRBJ2-2; D is undetermined. The CDR3 loop spans 14 amino acids. In germline, CDR1 is SGHRS, CDR2 YFSETQ. The V end was cut by 1 base, the J end by 0 bases, with 4 bases between. For the CDR3, the DNA is TGCGCCAGCAGCTTGTTAGCGAACACCGGGGAGCTGTTTTTT. Its translation: CASSLLANTGELFF.

The chain combines TRBV6-5 with TRBJ1-1, with 9 nucleotides matching TRBD1. After removal of 2 bases from V and 1 base from J, the junction contained 5 bases not matched to a gene. Germline CDR1 MNHEY, CDR2 SVGAGI. The CDR3 is made up of 16 amino acids. Here the CDR3 reads CASSYLPGQGNTEAFF. Written as DNA, the CDR3 is TGTGCCAGCAGTTACCTCCCGGGACAGGGGAACACTGAAGCTTTCTTT.